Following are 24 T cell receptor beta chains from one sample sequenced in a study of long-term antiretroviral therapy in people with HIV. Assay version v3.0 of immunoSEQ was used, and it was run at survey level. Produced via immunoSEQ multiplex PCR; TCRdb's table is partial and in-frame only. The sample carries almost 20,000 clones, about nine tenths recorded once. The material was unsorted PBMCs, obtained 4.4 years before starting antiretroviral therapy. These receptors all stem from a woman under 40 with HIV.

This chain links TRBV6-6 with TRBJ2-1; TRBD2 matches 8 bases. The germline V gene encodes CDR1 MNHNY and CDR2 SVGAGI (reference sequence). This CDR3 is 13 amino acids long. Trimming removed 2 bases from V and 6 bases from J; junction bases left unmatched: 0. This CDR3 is CASSYTSGNEQFF. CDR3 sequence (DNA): TGTGCCAGCAGTTACACTAGCGGCAATGAGCAGTTCTTC.

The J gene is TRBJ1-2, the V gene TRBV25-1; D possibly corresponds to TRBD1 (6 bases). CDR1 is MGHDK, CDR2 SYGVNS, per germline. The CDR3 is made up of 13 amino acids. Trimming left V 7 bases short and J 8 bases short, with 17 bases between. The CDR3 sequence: CASTQDRLGGYTF. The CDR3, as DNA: TGTGCCAGCACCCAAGACAGGTTAGGAGGCTACACCTTC.

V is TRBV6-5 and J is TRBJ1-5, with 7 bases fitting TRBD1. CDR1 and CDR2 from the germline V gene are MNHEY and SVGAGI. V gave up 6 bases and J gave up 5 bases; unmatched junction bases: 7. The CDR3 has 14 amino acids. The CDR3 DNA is TGTGCCAGCAGCCAACAGGGGTTCGATCAGCCCCAGCATTTT. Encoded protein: CASSQQGFDQPQHF.

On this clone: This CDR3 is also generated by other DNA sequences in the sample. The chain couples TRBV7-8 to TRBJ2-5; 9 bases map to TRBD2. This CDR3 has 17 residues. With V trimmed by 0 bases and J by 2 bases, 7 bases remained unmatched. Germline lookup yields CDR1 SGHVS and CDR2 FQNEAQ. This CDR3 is CASSLAGLAGVQETQYF. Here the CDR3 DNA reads TGTGCCAGCAGCTTAGCAGGGTTAGCGGGGGTACAAGAGACCCAGTACTTC.

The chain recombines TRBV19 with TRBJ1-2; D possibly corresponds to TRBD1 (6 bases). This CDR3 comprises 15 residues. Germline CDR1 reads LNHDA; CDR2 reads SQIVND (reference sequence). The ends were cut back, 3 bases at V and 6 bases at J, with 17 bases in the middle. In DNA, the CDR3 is TGTGCCAGTAGTATTCAGGGGCCGGTAGATCATGGCTACACCTTC. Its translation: CASSIQGPVDHGYTF.

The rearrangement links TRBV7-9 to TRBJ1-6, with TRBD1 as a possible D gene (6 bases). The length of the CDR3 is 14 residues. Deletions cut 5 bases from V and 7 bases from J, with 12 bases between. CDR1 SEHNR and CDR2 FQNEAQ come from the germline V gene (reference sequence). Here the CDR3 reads CASSDTGPNSPLHF. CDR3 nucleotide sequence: TGTGCCAGCAGCGACACAGGGCCCAATTCACCCCTCCACTTT. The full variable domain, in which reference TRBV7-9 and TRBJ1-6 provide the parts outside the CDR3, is DTGVSQNPRHKITKRGQNVTFRCDPISEHNRLYWYRQTLGQGPEFLTYFQNEAQLEKSRLLSDRFSAERPKGSFSTLEIQRTEQGDSAMYLCASSDTGPNSPLHFGNGTRLTVT.

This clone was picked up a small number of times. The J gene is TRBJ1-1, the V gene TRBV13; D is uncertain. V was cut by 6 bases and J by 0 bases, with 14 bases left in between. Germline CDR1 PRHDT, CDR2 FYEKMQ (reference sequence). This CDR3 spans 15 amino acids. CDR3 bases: TGTGCCAGCAGATTCAGAGGAGGCCTGAACACTGAAGCTTTCTTT. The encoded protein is CASRFRGGLNTEAFF.

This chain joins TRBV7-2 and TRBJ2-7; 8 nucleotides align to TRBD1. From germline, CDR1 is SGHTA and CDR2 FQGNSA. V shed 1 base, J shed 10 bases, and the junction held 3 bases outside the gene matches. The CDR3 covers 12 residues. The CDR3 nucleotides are TGTGCCAGCAGCTTAGAGACAGGGGTTCAGTACTTC. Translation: CASSLETGVQYF.

In nucleotides, the CDR3 is TGTGCCAGCGGGGTGAGGGGTCCAGAAAAACTGTTTTTT. Its protein is CASGVRGPEKLFF. This chain connects TRBV11-2 to TRBJ1-4, with TRBD1 as a possible D gene (5 bases). Trimming stripped 8 bases from V and 8 bases from J, with 15 bases between. The CDR3 has 13 amino acids. Germline V gene sequence: CDR1 SGHAT, CDR2 FQNNGV.

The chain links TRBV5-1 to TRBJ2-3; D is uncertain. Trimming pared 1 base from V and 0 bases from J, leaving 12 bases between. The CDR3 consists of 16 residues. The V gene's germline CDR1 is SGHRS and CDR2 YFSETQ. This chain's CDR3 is CASSLSVSESTDTQYF. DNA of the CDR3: TGCGCCAGCAGCTTGAGCGTGTCAGAGAGCACAGATACGCAGTATTTT.

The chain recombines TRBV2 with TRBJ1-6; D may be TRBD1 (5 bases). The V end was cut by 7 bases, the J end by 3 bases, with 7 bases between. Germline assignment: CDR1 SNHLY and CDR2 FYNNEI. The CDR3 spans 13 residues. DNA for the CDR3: TGTGCCAGCATGGGACGCTATAATTCACCCCTCCACTTT. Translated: CASMGRYNSPLHF.

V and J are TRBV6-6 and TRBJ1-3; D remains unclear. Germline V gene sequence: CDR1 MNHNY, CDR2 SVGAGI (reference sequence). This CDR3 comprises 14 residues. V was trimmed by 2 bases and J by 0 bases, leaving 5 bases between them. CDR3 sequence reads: CASSYTSSGNTIYF. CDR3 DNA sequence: TGTGCCAGCAGTTACACTAGCTCTGGAAACACCATATATTTT.

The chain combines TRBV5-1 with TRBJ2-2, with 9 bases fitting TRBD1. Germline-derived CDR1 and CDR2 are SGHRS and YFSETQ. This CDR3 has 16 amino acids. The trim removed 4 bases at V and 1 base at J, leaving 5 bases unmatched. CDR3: CASSQGQGRNTGELFF. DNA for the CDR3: TGCGCCAGCAGCCAGGGACAGGGTCGGAACACCGGGGAGCTGTTTTTT.

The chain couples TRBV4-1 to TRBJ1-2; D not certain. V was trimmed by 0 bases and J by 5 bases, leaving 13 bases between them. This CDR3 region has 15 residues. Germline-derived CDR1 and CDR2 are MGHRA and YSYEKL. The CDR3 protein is CASSQEEAGSYGYTF. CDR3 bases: TGCGCCAGCAGCCAAGAGGAGGCGGGATCATATGGCTACACCTTC.

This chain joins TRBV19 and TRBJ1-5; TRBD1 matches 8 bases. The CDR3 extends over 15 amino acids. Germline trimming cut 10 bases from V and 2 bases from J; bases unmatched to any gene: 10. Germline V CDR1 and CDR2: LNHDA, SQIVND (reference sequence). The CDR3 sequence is CAIRDPGQGNQPQHF. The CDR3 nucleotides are TGTGCCATACGAGATCCGGGACAGGGCAATCAGCCCCAGCATTTT.

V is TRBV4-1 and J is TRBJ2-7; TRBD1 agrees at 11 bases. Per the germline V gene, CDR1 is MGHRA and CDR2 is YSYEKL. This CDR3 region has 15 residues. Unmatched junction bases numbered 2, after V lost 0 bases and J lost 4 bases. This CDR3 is CASSQEGQGGYEQYF. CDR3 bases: TGCGCCAGCAGCCAAGAGGGACAGGGGGGGTACGAGCAGTACTTC.

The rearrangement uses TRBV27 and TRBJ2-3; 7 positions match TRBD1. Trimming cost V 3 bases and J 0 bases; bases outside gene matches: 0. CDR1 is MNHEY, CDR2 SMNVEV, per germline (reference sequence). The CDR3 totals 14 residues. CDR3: CASSLGQSTDTQYF. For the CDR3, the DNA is TGTGCCAGCAGTTTGGGACAGAGCACAGATACGCAGTATTTT.

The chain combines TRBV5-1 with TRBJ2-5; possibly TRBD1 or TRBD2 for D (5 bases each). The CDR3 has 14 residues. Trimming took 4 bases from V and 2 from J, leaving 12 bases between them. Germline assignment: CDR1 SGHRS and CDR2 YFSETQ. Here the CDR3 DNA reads TGCGCCAGCAGCCCGGGACGGCCACAAGAGACCCAGTACTTC. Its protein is CASSPGRPQETQYF.

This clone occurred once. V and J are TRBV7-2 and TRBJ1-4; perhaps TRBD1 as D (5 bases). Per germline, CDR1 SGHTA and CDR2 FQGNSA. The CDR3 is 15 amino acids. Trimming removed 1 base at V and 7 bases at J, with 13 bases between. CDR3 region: CASSLGPGLGEKLFF. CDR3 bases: TGTGCCAGCAGCTTAGGCCCAGGGTTGGGTGAAAAACTGTTTTTT.

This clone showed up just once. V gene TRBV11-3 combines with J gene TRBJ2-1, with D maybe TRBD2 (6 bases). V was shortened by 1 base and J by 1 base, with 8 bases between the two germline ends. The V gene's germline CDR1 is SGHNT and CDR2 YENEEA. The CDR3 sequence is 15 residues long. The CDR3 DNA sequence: TGTGCCAGCAGCTTAGGTGGGGGGTCCTACAATGAGCAGTTCTTC. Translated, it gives CASSLGGGSYNEQFF.

CDR3 amino acids: CASSPGQGDSYEQYF. The CDR3 DNA reads as TGTGCCAGCAGCCCCGGACAGGGGGACTCCTACGAGCAGTACTTC. The chain carries TRBV11-2 and TRBJ2-7, with TRBD1 identical over 10 bases. The CDR3 sequence is 15 residues long. The germline gives CDR1 SGHAT, CDR2 FQNNGV. The trim removed 5 bases at V and 0 bases at J, leaving 4 bases unmatched.

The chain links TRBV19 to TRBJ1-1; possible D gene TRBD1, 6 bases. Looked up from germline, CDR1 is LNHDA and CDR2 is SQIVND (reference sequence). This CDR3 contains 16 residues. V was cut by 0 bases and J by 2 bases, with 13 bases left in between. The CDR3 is CASSIDTGYENTEAFF. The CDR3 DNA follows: TGTGCCAGTAGTATAGATACAGGGTATGAAAACACTGAAGCTTTCTTT.

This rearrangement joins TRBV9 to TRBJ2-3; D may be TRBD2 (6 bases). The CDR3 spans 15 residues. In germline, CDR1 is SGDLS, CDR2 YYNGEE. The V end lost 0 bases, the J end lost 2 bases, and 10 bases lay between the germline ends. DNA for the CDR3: TGTGCCAGCAGCGTAGTTGGGGGGACCACAGATACGCAGTATTTT. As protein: CASSVVGGTTDTQYF.

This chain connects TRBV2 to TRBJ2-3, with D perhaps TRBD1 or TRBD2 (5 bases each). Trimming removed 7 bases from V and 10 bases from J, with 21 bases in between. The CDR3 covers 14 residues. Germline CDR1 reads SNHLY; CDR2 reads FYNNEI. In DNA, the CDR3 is TGTGCCAGCACCCCCTCGGGACGATCTCAATCGCAGTATTTT. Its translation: CASTPSGRSQSQYF.